Detailed here is one T cell receptor (beta chain). These data are taken from a study of cytomegalovirus exposure and HLA in healthy donors. When sampled, the donors appeared nominally healthy, though they likely had unrecorded immune exposures. It was with 60 Vbeta and 13 Jbeta primers that the PCR ran. TCRdb's table, derived via immunoSEQ multiplex PCR, lists solely in-frame clones and lacks some. The sample has about 31,000 clones; 44% are singletons. The CDR3 extends over 14 amino acids. Germline loops: CDR1 LNHDA, CDR2 SQIVND (reference sequence). With V trimmed by 7 bases and J by 3 bases, 6 bases remained unmatched.

The receptor comes from a woman in her forties or fifties in good health and CMV-seronegative. Sequencing was done on a sample of PBMCs. The rearrangement joins TRBV19 to TRBJ2-3; 8 bases agree with TRBD2. The CDR3 bases are TGTGCCAGTACGGGCGGGAGGCCGACAGATACGCAGTATTTT. Its protein is CASTGGRPTDTQYF.